One and the same sample provided the 6 T cell receptor beta chains below, sequenced in a study of OX40 agonist ivuxolimab in advanced cancers. Data came from immunoSEQ multiplex PCR; TCRdb stores just in-frame clones and leaves some out. Here the sample spans approximately 69,000 clones, 88% being singletons. Sequenced material: CD4+ or CD8+ T cells sorted from blood, taken in a trial of the OX40 agonist ivuxolimab. These receptors were taken from an adult with an advanced solid tumor such as melanoma, head and neck, liver or kidney cancer.

The CDR3 loop reads CASSLAHRGQGAAGELFF. The DNA for the CDR3 is TGTGCCAGCAGTTTAGCCCACAGGGGGCAGGGGGCCGCCGGGGAGCTGTTTTTT. J is TRBJ2-2 and V is TRBV28; 9 positions agree with TRBD1. The V and J ends lost 2 bases and 6 bases, in that order; junction bases with no gene match: 13. The germline V gene encodes CDR1 MDHEN and CDR2 SYDVKM. The CDR3 has 18 amino acids.

The chain couples TRBV27 to TRBJ1-1, with a possible D match to TRBD1 (6 bases). This CDR3 is built from 17 residues. Germline lookup yields CDR1 MNHEY and CDR2 SMNVEV (reference sequence). Deletions cut 0 bases from V and 6 bases from J, with 20 bases between. Here the CDR3 reads CASSLSPQGNYYSEAFF. Here the CDR3 DNA reads TGTGCCAGCAGTTTATCCCCACAGGGAAATTACTACTCTGAAGCTTTCTTT.

The chain is built from TRBV5-5 and TRBJ2-5, with a tentative D call TRBD1 (5 bases). This CDR3 is built from 16 residues. V gave up 3 bases and J gave up 5 bases, with 20 bases separating them. Germline loops: CDR1 SGHKS, CDR2 YYEKEE (reference sequence). The CDR3 DNA sequence: TGTGCCAGCAGCTCGCGCCGGACGGCAGGGTGGGAGACCCAGTACTTC. It is translated as CASSSRRTAGWETQYF.

This clone appeared a few times. The V call is TRBV7-9, the J call TRBJ2-5; 12 nucleotides match TRBD2. The CDR3 loop spans 17 amino acids. CDR1 and CDR2 from the germline V gene are SEHNR and FQNEAQ (reference sequence). The V gene end was trimmed by 1 base and the J gene end by 1 base; junction bases not matched to a gene: 4. CDR3 loop: CASSLGLTSGGQETQYF. The CDR3 nucleotides read TGTGCCAGCAGCTTAGGCCTGACTAGCGGGGGCCAAGAGACCCAGTACTTC.

The chain recombines TRBV29-1 with TRBJ2-1; D remains unclear. The length of the CDR3 is 11 residues. CDR1 is SQVTM, CDR2 ANQGSEA, per germline. The V gene lost 4 bases and the J gene lost 8 bases, with 9 bases spanning the gap. This chain's CDR3 is CSVGGTYEQFF. CDR3 nucleotide sequence: TGCAGCGTTGGGGGAACCTATGAGCAGTTCTTC.

This sequence joins TRBV2 and TRBJ1-3; D gene unclear. The CDR3 loop spans 15 amino acids. V lost 3 bases and J lost 0, with 9 bases in between. The germline CDR1 and CDR2 sequences are SNHLY and FYNNEI. The CDR3 spells CASSDRVLSGNTIYF. CDR3 in DNA: TGTGCCAGCAGTGATCGGGTTCTCTCTGGAAACACCATATATTTT. Filled out from reference TRBV2 and TRBJ1-3, the complete variable domain reads EPEVTQTPSHQVTQMGQEVILRCVPISNHLYFYWYRQILGQKVEFLVSFYNNEISEKSEIFDDQFSVERPDGSNFTLKIRSTKLEDSAMYFCASSDRVLSGNTIYFGEGSWLTVV.